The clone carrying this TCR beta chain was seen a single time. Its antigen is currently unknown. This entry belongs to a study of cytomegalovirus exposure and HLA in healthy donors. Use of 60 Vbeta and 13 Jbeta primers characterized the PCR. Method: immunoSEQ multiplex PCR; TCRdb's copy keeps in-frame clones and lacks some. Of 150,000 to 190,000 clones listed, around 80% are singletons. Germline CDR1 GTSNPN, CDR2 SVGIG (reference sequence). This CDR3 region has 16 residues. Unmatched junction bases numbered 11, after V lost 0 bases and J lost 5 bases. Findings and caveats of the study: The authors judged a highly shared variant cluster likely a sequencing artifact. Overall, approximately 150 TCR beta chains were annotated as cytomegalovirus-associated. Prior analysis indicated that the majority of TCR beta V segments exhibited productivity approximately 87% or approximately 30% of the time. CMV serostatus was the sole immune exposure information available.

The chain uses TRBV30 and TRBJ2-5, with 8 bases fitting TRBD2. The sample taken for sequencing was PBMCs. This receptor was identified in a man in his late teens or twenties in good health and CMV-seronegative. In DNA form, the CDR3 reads TGTGCCTGGAGTGTACGGGGGGGGGACCGTCTGGAGACCCAGTACTTC. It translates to CAWSVRGGDRLETQYF. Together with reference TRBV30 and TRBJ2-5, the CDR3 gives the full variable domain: SQTIHQWPATLVQPVGSPLSLECTVEGTSNPNLYWYRQAAGRGLQLLFYSVGIGQISSEVPQNLSASRPQDRQFILSSKKLLLSDSGFYLCAWSVRGGDRLETQYFGPGTRLLVL.